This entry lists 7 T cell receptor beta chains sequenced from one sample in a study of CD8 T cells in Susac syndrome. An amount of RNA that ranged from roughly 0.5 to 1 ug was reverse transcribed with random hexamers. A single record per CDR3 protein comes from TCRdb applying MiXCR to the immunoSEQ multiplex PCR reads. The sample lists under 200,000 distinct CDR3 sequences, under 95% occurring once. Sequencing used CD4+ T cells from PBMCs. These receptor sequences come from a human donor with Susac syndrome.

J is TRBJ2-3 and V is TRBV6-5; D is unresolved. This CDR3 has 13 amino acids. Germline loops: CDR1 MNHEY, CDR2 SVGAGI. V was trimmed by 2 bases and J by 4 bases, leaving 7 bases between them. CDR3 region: CASSYNSPDTQYF. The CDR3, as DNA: TGTGCCAGCAGTTACAATAGCCCAGATACGCAGTATTTT.

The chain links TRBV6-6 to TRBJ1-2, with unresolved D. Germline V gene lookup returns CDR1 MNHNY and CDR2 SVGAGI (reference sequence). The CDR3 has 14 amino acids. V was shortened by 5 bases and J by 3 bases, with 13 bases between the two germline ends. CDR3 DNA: TGTGCCAGCAGTACCCGCGGCCTTGACTATGGCTACACCTTC. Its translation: CASSTRGLDYGYTF.

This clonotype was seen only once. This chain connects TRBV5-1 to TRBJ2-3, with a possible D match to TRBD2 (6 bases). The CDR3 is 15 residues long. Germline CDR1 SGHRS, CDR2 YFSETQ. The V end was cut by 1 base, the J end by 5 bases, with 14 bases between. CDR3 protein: CASSLTGAGLDTQYF. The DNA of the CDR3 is TGCGCCAGCAGCTTGACCGGCGCGGGGCTAGATACGCAGTATTTT.

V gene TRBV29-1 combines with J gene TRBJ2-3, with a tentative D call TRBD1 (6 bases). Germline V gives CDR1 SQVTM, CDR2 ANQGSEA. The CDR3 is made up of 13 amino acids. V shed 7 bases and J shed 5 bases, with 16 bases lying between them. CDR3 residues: CSALGVGGDTQYF. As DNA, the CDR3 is TGCAGCGCCCTGGGGGTAGGGGGAGATACGCAGTATTTT.

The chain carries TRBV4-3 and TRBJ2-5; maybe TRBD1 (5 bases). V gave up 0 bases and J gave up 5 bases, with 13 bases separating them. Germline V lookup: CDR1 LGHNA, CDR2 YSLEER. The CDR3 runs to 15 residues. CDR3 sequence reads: CASSQETVRGETQYF. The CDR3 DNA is TGCGCCAGCAGCCAAGAAACCGTAAGGGGTGAGACCCAGTACTTC.

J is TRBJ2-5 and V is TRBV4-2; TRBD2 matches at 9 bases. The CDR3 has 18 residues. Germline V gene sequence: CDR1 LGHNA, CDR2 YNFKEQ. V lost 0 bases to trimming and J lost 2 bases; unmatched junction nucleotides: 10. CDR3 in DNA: TGTGCCAGCAGCCAAGATTGGTCGAGCGGGGGGACGCAAGAGACCCAGTACTTC. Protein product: CASSQDWSSGGTQETQYF.

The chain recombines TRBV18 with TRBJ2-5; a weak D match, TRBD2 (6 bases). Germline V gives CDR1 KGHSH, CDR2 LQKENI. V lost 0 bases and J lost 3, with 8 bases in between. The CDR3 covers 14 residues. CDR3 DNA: TGTGCCAGCTCACCACCGGGAGGAAAAGAGACCCAGTACTTC. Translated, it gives CASSPPGGKETQYF.